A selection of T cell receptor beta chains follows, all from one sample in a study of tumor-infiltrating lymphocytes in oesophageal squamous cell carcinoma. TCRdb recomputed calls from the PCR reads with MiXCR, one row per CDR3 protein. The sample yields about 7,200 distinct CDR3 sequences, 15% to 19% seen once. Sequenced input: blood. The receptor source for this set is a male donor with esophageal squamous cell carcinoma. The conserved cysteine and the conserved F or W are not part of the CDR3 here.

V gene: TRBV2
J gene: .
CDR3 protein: ASSVGVPSSYEQY

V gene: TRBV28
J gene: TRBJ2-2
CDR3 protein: ASGVQANTGELF

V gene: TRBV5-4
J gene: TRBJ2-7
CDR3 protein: ASSTGRRPYEQY

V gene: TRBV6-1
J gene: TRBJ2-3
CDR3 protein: ASSPDLYTDTQY

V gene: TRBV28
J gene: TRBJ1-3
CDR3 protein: ASSFGAGNTIY

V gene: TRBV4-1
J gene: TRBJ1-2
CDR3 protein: ASSQDMTGGQHYGYT

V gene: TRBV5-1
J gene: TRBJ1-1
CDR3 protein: ASSQGQGAGNTEAF

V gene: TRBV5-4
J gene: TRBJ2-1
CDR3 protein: ASSLLQGGEQF

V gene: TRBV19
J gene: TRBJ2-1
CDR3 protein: ASSIGGASGGSEQF

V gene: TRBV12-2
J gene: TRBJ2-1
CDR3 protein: ASRFEVSGGTSYNEQF

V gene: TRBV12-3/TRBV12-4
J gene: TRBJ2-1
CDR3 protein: ASSPIFSNEQF

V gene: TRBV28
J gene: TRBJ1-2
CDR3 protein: ASSSTGGSYGYT

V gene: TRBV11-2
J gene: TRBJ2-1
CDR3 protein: ASSLGGGTNNEQF

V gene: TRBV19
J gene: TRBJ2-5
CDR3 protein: ASSQGQGAEETQY

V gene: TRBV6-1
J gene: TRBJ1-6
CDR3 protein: ASSEGTANNSPLH

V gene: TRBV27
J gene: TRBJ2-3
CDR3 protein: ASSDGLAGARQY

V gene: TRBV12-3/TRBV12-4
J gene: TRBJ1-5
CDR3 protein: ASNKDGGNQPQH

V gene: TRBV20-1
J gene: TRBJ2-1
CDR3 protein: SARDRTSGDNEQF

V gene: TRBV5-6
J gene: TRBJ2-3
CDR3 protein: ASSLAQGTDTQY

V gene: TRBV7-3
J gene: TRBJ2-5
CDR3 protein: ASSLLAGVRQETQY

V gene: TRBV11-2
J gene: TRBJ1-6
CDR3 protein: ASSLFRQNSPLH

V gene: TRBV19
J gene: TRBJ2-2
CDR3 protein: ATKRGNTGELF

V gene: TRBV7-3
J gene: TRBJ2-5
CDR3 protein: ASSRSGSETQY

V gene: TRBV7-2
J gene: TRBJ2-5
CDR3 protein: ASSDLPETQY

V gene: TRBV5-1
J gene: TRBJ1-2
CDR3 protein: ASSLAVAVYGYT

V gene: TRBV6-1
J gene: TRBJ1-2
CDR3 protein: ASSEWSKGFGYT

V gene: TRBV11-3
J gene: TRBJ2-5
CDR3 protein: ASSLVTGGFEQY

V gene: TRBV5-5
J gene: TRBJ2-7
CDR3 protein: ASSLGAPTYEQY

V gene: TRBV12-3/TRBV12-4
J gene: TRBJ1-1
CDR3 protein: ASSLQKRNTEAF

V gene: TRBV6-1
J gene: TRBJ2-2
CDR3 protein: ASRGLFSGELF

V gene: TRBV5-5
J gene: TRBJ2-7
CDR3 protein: ASSSWQGPLVSYEQY

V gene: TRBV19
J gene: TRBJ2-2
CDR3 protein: ASSILHQGANTGELF

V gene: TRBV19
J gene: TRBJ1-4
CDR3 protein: ASSPVGIRGKLF

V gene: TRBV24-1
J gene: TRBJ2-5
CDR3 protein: ATSRAGTETQY

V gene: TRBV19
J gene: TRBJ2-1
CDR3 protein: ASSTGAAYSYEQF

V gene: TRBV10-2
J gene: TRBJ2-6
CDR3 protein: ASKTGEGRANVLT

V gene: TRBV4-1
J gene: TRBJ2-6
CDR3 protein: ASSQDWSTGANVLT

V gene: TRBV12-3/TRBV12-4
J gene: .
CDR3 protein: ASSMDPFRYEQY